These T cell receptor beta chains were read from a single sample in a study of blood T cell repertoires in COVID-19. Assay used: immunoSEQ multiplex PCR; TCRdb lists only in-frame clones, some missing. The data show 150,000 to 200,000 clones, with around 82% seen just once and 5.5% to 7.5% held by the top ten. The sample consisted of peripheral blood. Every receptor here comes from a woman in her thirties or forties with COVID-19, enrolled during active disease. Each CDR3 is given with its conserved first and last residue. The D gene is left open where the match is weak. Size values are once, few and many counts, or a class for expanded clones, and some rows have none.

J gene,clone size,D gene,V gene,CDR3 protein,CDR3 DNA
TRBJ1-1,.,TRBD1,TRBV19,CASSIQTGATEAFF,TGTGCCAGTAGTATCCAGACAGGGGCGACTGAAGCTTTCTTT
TRBJ1-1,.,TRBD1,TRBV29-1,CSAVAGAGGTEAFF,TGCAGCGCTGTGGCCGGGGCAGGGGGCACTGAAGCTTTCTTT
TRBJ1-2,few,TRBD1,TRBV12-3/TRBV12-4,CASTPDRQGYTF,TGTGCCAGCACCCCGGACAGGCAGGGCTACACCTTC
TRBJ2-7,.,TRBD1,TRBV28,CASSFRGQNEQYF,TGTGCCAGCAGTTTCAGGGGGCAGAACGAGCAGTACTTC
TRBJ2-1,.,TRBD2,TRBV5-1,CASSFGEGTINEQFF,TGCGCCAGCAGCTTCGGGGAGGGGACCATCAATGAGCAGTTCTTC
TRBJ2-7,.,TRBD2,TRBV3-1/TRBV3-2,CASSQVAGATYEQYF,TGTGCCAGCAGCCAAGTAGCGGGAGCCACCTACGAGCAGTACTTC
TRBJ1-1,.,.,TRBV20-1,CSASGRGLGTEAFF,TGCAGTGCTAGTGGCAGGGGTCTAGGCACTGAAGCTTTCTTT
TRBJ2-1,.,TRBD2,TRBV2,CAKKDPGTSRNEQFF,TGTGCTAAAAAAGATCCCGGGACTAGTAGAAATGAGCAGTTCTTC
TRBJ2-3,.,TRBD1,TRBV19,CASSRKTGGADTQYF,TGTGCCAGTAGTCGGAAGACAGGGGGTGCAGATACGCAGTATTTT
TRBJ1-3,few,.,TRBV19,CASTQGHSGNTIYF,TGTGCCAGTACACAGGGACACTCTGGAAACACCATATATTTT
TRBJ1-2,.,TRBD1,TRBV6-6,CASSSVQGAYGYTF,TGTGCCAGCAGTTCCGTCCAGGGGGCATATGGCTACACCTTC
TRBJ2-5,.,.,TRBV28,CASSLSEETQYF,TGTGCCAGCAGTTTATCTGAAGAGACCCAGTACTTC
TRBJ2-5,.,.,TRBV7-9,CASSLSGYGDIGTQYF,TGTGCCAGCAGCTTAAGTGGATACGGGGACATCGGGACCCAGTACTTC
TRBJ2-1,.,.,TRBV7-3,CASSSTLGYEQFF,.
TRBJ2-5,.,.,TRBV28,CASRGGGGYAAETQYF,TGTGCCAGCAGGGGGGGCGGGGGCTACGCGGCAGAGACCCAGTACTTC
TRBJ2-1,.,.,TRBV19,CASSIDRSSYNEQFF,TGTGCCAGTAGTATTGATAGGAGCTCCTACAATGAGCAGTTCTTC